This is a list of T cell receptor beta chains from one sample in a study of blood T cell repertoires in COVID-19. Assay used: immunoSEQ multiplex PCR; TCRdb lists only in-frame clones, some missing. The repertoire includes 250,000 to 350,000 clones, 89% of them detected once, and nearly 6.5% sits in the top ten. The sequenced sample consisted of peripheral blood. The receptors originated from a man between 18 and 35 years old who had recovered from COVID-19. The CDR3 runs from the conserved cysteine through the conserved F or W.

>TRBJ2-1|TRBV5-1
CASSPQGGGRTYNEQFF
>TRBJ1-1|TRBV19
CASSALPGLGSNTEAFF
>TRBJ2-5|TRBV30
CAWTPGTRLQETQYF
>TRBJ2-3|TRBV5-1
CASSPGGAGGGDTQYF
>TRBJ1-1|TRBV7-2
CASSRSIQGNTEAFF
>TRBJ2-7|TRBV7-2
CASSLGLAGVETSF
>TRBJ1-2|TRBV9
CASSSTLINYGYTF
>TRBJ1-2|TRBV2
CASGGQLVNYGYTF
>TRBJ1-2|TRBV5-6
CASRGQSYGYTF
>TRBJ1-4|TRBV6-5
CATASGQTNEKLFF
>TRBJ2-1|TRBV9
CASSQQGITYNEQFF
>TRBJ1-5|TRBV10-1
CASSEAGNQPQHF
>TRBJ2-5|TRBV19
CASSIGEQETQYF
>TRBJ2-1|TRBV9
CASSVEVGVSYNEQFF
>TRBJ2-7|TRBV24-1
CATSDGTSREQYF
>TRBJ2-2|TRBV12-5
CASGLVQGDTGELFF
>TRBJ1-5|TRBV3-1/TRBV3-2
CASSQYGDNQPQHF
>TRBJ2-7|TRBV5-1
CASSIETGYEQYF
>TRBJ2-7|TRBV10-3
CAISESRDRENYEQYF
>TRBJ1-3|TRBV6-2/TRBV6-3
CASSSRPGFGNTIYF
>TRBJ1-1|TRBV9
CASSVLLDSNTEAFF
>TRBJ1-5|TRBV7-8
CASSSGQAVFNQPQHF
>TRBJ1-5|TRBV2
CASSPDTHNQPQHF
>TRBJ1-5|TRBV7-2
CASSLGQGGQPQHF
>TRBJ1-6|TRBV10-2
CASRTGTRGNSPLHF
>TRBJ1-1|TRBV2
CASSVLAGYPEAFF
>TRBJ1-1|TRBV3-1/TRBV3-2
CASKGAPGHYTEAFF
>TRBJ1-2|TRBV28
CASSTTNREYGYTF
>TRBJ2-7|TRBV7-9
CASSSGLAGAYEQYF
>TRBJ2-7|TRBV5-4
CASSTGLAEYEQYF
>TRBJ1-2|TRBV6-5
CASSYLASNGYTF
>TRBJ2-2|TRBV7-6
CASSEGRGTGELFF
>TRBJ1-1|TRBV4-2
CASSQVSGNTEAFF
>TRBJ1-5|TRBV19
CASRDGTGFNQPQHF
>TRBJ1-2|TRBV27
CASSPQRSYYGYTF
>TRBJ2-2|TRBV7-9
CALSSGVLPNTGELFF
>TRBJ2-7|TRBV28
CASSFGVYFYEQYF
>TRBJ2-7|TRBV6-1
CASSVGGQGLRPYEQYF
>TRBJ1-1|TRBV6-1
CASSEGIGTAPSTEAFF
>TRBJ2-1|TRBV27
CASSLNRGRSEQFF
>TRBJ2-1|TRBV6-6
CASSYPPSGRGNEQFF
>TRBJ2-2|TRBV6-1
CASSERSKVFGTGLPGELFF
>TRBJ2-1|TRBV19
CASIRTGGVGNEQFF
>TRBJ2-7|TRBV7-2
CASSEGLADSYEQYF